This T cell receptor (beta chain) was profiled in a study of blood T cell repertoires in COVID-19 (dated by TCRdb to the early 2020s). Concerning the study at large: Collaborator samples came from the United States, Italy and Spain and covered acute and convalescent phases of COVID-19. The material from the prospective study consisted of cDNA or gDNA derived from T cells, B-cell-depleted T cells, or PBMCs. The dataset comprised deeply sampled blood TCRbeta repertoires from subjects exposed to, actively infected with, or recovered from COVID-19. The repertoires were released in a freely available public database meant as a resource for research on the immune response to SARS-CoV-2. Samples were obtained from the ongoing ImmuneRACE study (first 160 participants) and from 1,254 subjects provided by 6 global collaborators. A de-identified subject ID, COVID-19 status, age in years and sex were almost always included in the sample metadata. Where HLA class I and class II types were available, the types were taken from metadata supplied by the sample provider, not from assay-based typing.

CDR1 is given as SGHRS and CDR2 as YFSETQ, both from the germline V gene. V ends up 7 bases short and J 2 bases short, with an unmatched junction base count of 5. The CDR3 runs 14 amino acids, cysteine and phenylalanine included. Only CDR3 DNA remains: 42 bases, in frame from the first base. The research as a whole found: How much clinical and demographic metadata was included differed by source and by participant, and the metadata was provided uncurated.

Each collaborating institution followed its own protocols to collect whole blood in K2EDTA tubes. For TCRbeta analysis, collaborator samples were shipped as frozen whole blood, as isolated PBMCs, or as DNA extracted from either sample type. Regarding this clone: The antigen it recognizes is unknown. There are no base qualities to consult, and no much larger clone falls within one base.

TCRbeta CDR3 regions were amplified from genomic DNA using the immunoSEQ Assay, a bias-controlled multiplex PCR. The source study handled its data this way. Within the assay, amplification of reference gene primers was used to estimate how many nucleated cells each sample contained. To quantify the absolute abundance of each unique TCRbeta CDR3 rearrangement, sequence reads were collapsed and filtered. For each sample, productive Simpson clonality was calculated as the square root of Simpson's diversity index across productive rearrangements. Not all clones reach the TCRdb copy of this immuneACCESS table, which keeps in-frame sequences only. Checked studies attribute under half of the gap to unresolved V genes and leave the rest unexplained. Clone size and the V and J calls come from that table; the DNA yielded D and trimming. The sample has about 64,000 clones on record, about 86% of them singletons. More than 1% of the sample is in the top ten clones.

This receptor was identified in a man aged 40-50 years with acute or convalescent COVID-19. Material: peripheral blood. The V and J genes are TRBV5-1 and TRBJ1-2; 10 of the junction bases match TRBD1. The bases are TGCGCCAGCGGACAGGGGGGCTTCAACTATGGCTACACCTTC. Its product reads: CASGQGGFNYGYTF.